A single sample is the source of the 29 T cell receptor beta chains below, sequenced in a study of blood T cell repertoires in COVID-19. Clones were sequenced by immunoSEQ multiplex PCR, and TCRdb holds only the in-frame ones, with some missing. The sample shows 190,000 or so clones, 80% to 90% of them seen only once. Sequences were obtained from PBMCs or T cells enriched from blood (not recorded which). Every receptor here comes from a man in his forties who had recovered from COVID-19.

In its sample, this clone was seen once. The chain combines TRBV5-1 with TRBJ1-2; TRBD1 aligns across 7 bases. Germline CDR1 is SGHRS and CDR2 is YFSETQ. The length of the CDR3 is 14 residues. V lost 3 bases to trimming and J lost 0 bases; unmatched junction nucleotides: 2. CDR3 region: CASSSGQPNYGYTF. DNA for the CDR3: TGCGCCAGCAGCTCGGGACAGCCTAACTATGGCTACACCTTC.

The rearrangement joins TRBV4-1 to TRBJ2-1, with 9 positions matching TRBD1. CDR1 MGHRA and CDR2 YSYEKL come from the germline V gene. CDR3 length: 15 residues. V lost 5 bases and J lost 4; bases outside the gene matches: 6. The CDR3 here is CASSARDRAYNEQFF. The CDR3 DNA follows: TGCGCCAGCAGCGCACGGGACAGGGCATACAATGAGCAGTTCTTC.

This sequence joins TRBV5-4 and TRBJ2-1, with D possibly matching TRBD1 (6 bases). Trimming left V 0 bases short and J 6 bases short, with 16 bases between. The CDR3 sequence is 16 residues long. CDR1 and CDR2 from the germline V gene are SGHNT and YYREEE (reference sequence). As DNA, the CDR3 is TGTGCCAGCAGCTTGGGGGACAATATAAGGGGCAATGAGCAGTTCTTC. It is translated as CASSLGDNIRGNEQFF.

The gene calls are TRBV2 and TRBJ2-7; D perhaps matches TRBD1 (5 bases). This CDR3 spans 15 amino acids. CDR1 is SNHLY and CDR2 is FYNNEI in the germline V gene. The V end was cut by 5 bases, the J end by 4 bases, with 18 bases between. The DNA for the CDR3 is TGTGCCAGCAGTTTGAACAGGAGACATTATTACGAGCAGTACTTC. It yields the protein CASSLNRRHYYEQYF.

The chain joins TRBV3-1 (or the pseudogene TRBV3-2) to TRBJ2-7, with D possibly being TRBD2 (5 bases). This CDR3 comprises 11 residues. Germline V gene lookup returns CDR1 LGHDT and CDR2 YNNKEL (reference sequence). Trimming removed 1 base at V and 13 bases at J, with 11 bases between. The CDR3 is CASSQVGEPYF. CDR3 nucleotide sequence: TGTGCCAGCAGCCAAGTCGGGGAACCCTACTTC.

The chain couples TRBV21-1 to TRBJ2-7; the table assigns TRBD2, which was not confirmed against the DNA. TRBV21-1 is reported as a pseudogene. The CDR3 is 13 residues long. In DNA, the CDR3 is TGTGCCAGCAGGAAGAGGGTCCCGGGCGAGCAGTACTTC. It yields the protein CASRKRVPGEQYF.

The rearrangement uses TRBV18 and TRBJ1-6, with 9 bases that match TRBD1. Germline trimming cut 3 bases from V and 5 bases from J; bases unmatched to any gene: 5. Germline assignment: CDR1 KGHSH and CDR2 LQKENI. The CDR3 is made up of 16 amino acids. The CDR3 is CASSPAQGANNSPLHF. DNA for the CDR3: TGTGCCAGCTCACCTGCACAGGGGGCAAATAATTCACCCCTCCACTTT. Looking up the rest from reference TRBV18 and TRBJ1-6 gives the full variable domain: NAGVMQNPRHLVRRRGQEARLRCSPMKGHSHVYWYRQLPEEGLKFMVYLQKENIIDESGMPKERFSAEFPKEGPSILRIQQVVRGDSAAYFCASSPAQGANNSPLHFGNGTRLTVT.

The rearrangement uses TRBV9 and TRBJ2-5; 7 bases align to TRBD1. After removal of 0 bases from V and 2 bases from J, the junction contained 4 bases not matched to a gene. Germline-derived CDR1 and CDR2 are SGDLS and YYNGEE. This CDR3 has 15 amino acids. The DNA for the CDR3 is TGTGCCAGCAGCGTAGTGCCGGGACAGCAAGAGACCCAGTACTTC. Amino acids: CASSVVPGQQETQYF.

The J gene is TRBJ1-5, the V gene TRBV6-5; D not certain. The CDR3 consists of 15 residues. V was pared by 0 bases and J by 4 bases, with 10 bases between. Germline loops: CDR1 MNHEY, CDR2 SVGAGI. The CDR3 coding sequence is TGTGCCAGCAGTTACTCGGAGGTGGCAAATCAGCCCCAGCATTTT. This sequence encodes CASSYSEVANQPQHF.

This chain joins TRBV7-3 and TRBJ2-6; 7 bases map to TRBD1. The junction had 4 bases not matched to a gene; V was cut back by 3 bases and J by 2 bases. CDR1 SGHTA and CDR2 FQGTGA come from the germline V gene. CDR3 length: 16 amino acids. The CDR3 coding sequence is TGTGCCAGCAGCTTCCCGACAGGGACTGGGGCCAACGTCCTGACTTTC. Amino acids: CASSFPTGTGANVLTF.

V gene TRBV19 combines with J gene TRBJ1-2; maybe TRBD1 (5 bases). CDR1 is LNHDA and CDR2 is SQIVND in the germline V gene (reference sequence). The CDR3 extends over 15 amino acids. Trimming removed 3 bases from V and 4 bases from J, with 15 bases in between. CDR3 in DNA: TGTGCCAGTAGTATCAGCCAGGGTTTTTCCTATGGCTACACCTTC. It codes for CASSISQGFSYGYTF.

The J gene is TRBJ2-1, the V gene TRBV10-3, with 7 bases fitting TRBD1. V was pared by 6 bases and J by 0 bases, with 5 bases of the junction left unmatched. This CDR3 comprises 15 residues. Germline-derived CDR1 and CDR2 are ENHRY and SYGVKD. This CDR3 reads CAISHRGSSYNEQFF. In DNA, the CDR3 is TGTGCCATCAGCCACAGGGGCAGCTCCTACAATGAGCAGTTCTTC.

This sequence joins TRBV4-1 and TRBJ1-2, with D possibly matching TRBD1 (5 bases). The germline V and J ends were trimmed by 0 bases and 6 bases, with 14 bases remaining between them. Germline V gene sequence: CDR1 MGHRA, CDR2 YSYEKL. The CDR3 sequence is 15 residues long. The chain's CDR3 is CASSQDIVREDGYTF. In DNA form, the CDR3 reads TGCGCCAGCAGCCAAGATATTGTCAGGGAGGATGGCTACACCTTC.

The V and J genes are TRBV9 and TRBJ2-5, with 12 nucleotides matching TRBD2. V shed 5 bases, J shed 5 bases, and the junction held 4 bases outside the gene matches. Germline lookup yields CDR1 SGDLS and CDR2 YYNGEE. The CDR3 contains 14 residues. The DNA for the CDR3 is TGTGCCAGCAGTGGACTAGCGGGGTTGGAGACCCAGTACTTC. It codes for CASSGLAGLETQYF. The variable domain in full, completed from reference TRBV9 and TRBJ2-5, reads DSGVTQTPKHLITATGQRVTLRCSPRSGDLSVYWYQQSLDQGLQFLIQYYNGEERAKGNILERFSAQQFPDLHSELNLSSLELGDSALYFCASSGLAGLETQYFGPGTRLLVL.

The chain couples TRBV15 to TRBJ1-5, with a possible D match to TRBD1 (6 bases). The CDR3 is made up of 16 amino acids. V shed 5 bases and J shed 0 bases, with 14 bases lying between them. Germline CDR1 and CDR2: LNHNV and YYDKDF (reference sequence). The CDR3 loop reads CATSLGTTHSNQPQHF. In nucleotides, the CDR3 is TGTGCCACCAGCCTCGGGACAACCCATAGCAATCAGCCCCAGCATTTT. Based on the CDR3 plus reference TRBV15 and TRBJ1-5, the full variable domain is DAMVIQNPRYQVTQFGKPVTLSCSQTLNHNVMYWYQQKSSQAPKLLFHYYDKDFNNEADTPDNFQSRRPNTSFCFLDIRSPGLGDTAMYLCATSLGTTHSNQPQHFGDGTRLSIL.

This clone showed up just a few times. The chain couples TRBV9 to TRBJ1-3; possible D gene TRBD1, 5 bases. V lost 3 bases, J lost 3 bases, and 13 bases lay in between. Germline-derived CDR1 and CDR2 are SGDLS and YYNGEE. The CDR3 contains 15 residues. The CDR3, as DNA: TGTGCCAGCAGCGCAAGGGGTTACGATGGAAACACCATATATTTT. Amino acids: CASSARGYDGNTIYF.

J is TRBJ1-5 and V is TRBV20-1; D ambiguous. Germline lookup yields CDR1 DFQATT and CDR2 SNEGSKA (reference sequence). The CDR3 consists of 13 residues. V was clipped by 3 bases and J by 3 bases, with 9 bases between them. This chain's CDR3 is CSASGSYNQPQHF. In nucleotides, the CDR3 is TGCAGTGCTAGTGGCAGTTACAATCAGCCCCAGCATTTT.

The V call is TRBV29-1, the J call TRBJ2-6; D unclear. Germline CDR1 is SQVTM and CDR2 is ANQGSEA. The CDR3 has 14 amino acids. The V end was cut by 5 bases, the J end by 3 bases, with 11 bases between. The CDR3 sequence: CSVFPSSGANVLTF. As DNA, the CDR3 is TGCAGCGTTTTTCCGAGTAGTGGGGCCAACGTCCTGACTTTC.

The chain combines TRBV5-1 with TRBJ2-6; TRBD1 matches at 7 bases. Germline trimming cut 8 bases from V and 0 bases from J; bases unmatched to any gene: 2. CDR3 length: 14 amino acids. Germline V lookup: CDR1 SGHRS, CDR2 YFSETQ. In DNA form, the CDR3 reads TGCGCCAGTAACAGGGGCTCTGGGGCCAACGTCCTGACTTTC. It encodes CASNRGSGANVLTF.

A single count supports this clone. The chain's CDR3 is CASRTGGTEAFF. CDR3 nucleotide sequence: TGTGCCAGTCGCACCGGTGGCACTGAAGCTTTCTTT. J is TRBJ1-1 and V is TRBV6-5; the D is unclear. The germline V and J ends were trimmed by 9 bases and 4 bases, with 12 bases remaining between them. CDR3 size: 12 residues. Germline values: CDR1 MNHEY, CDR2 SVGAGI.

The chain is built from TRBV19 and TRBJ2-1, with 10 bases that match TRBD2. Germline-derived CDR1 and CDR2 are LNHDA and SQIVND (reference sequence). The CDR3 consists of 15 residues. V shed 1 base and J 6 bases; nucleotides not matched to a gene: 3. The CDR3 nucleotides read TGTGCCAGTAGTATAGTAGCGGGAGGTTTCAATGAGCAGTTCTTC. Its translation: CASSIVAGGFNEQFF.

The rearrangement links TRBV30 to TRBJ1-4, with D possibly matching TRBD1 (5 bases). Germline V gives CDR1 GTSNPN, CDR2 SVGIG (reference sequence). The CDR3 contains 14 residues. Trimming cost V 2 bases and J 5 bases, with 12 bases left between them. CDR3 residues: CAWSFDSANEKLFF. The CDR3 region has the DNA TGTGCCTGGAGTTTCGACAGTGCCAATGAAAAACTGTTTTTT.

J is TRBJ1-1 and V is TRBV18; weak D call: TRBD1 (6 bases). Per the germline V gene, CDR1 is KGHSH and CDR2 is LQKENI. The V end lost 3 bases, the J end lost 11 bases, and 13 bases lay between the germline ends. The CDR3 is 12 amino acids. CDR3 in amino acids: CASSPDSRKAFF. CDR3 DNA sequence: TGTGCCAGCTCACCGGACAGTCGTAAGGCTTTCTTT.

V usage is TRBV7-9 and J usage is TRBJ2-7; tentative D call: TRBD2 (5 bases). Germline assignment: CDR1 SEHNR and CDR2 FQNEAQ (reference sequence). CDR3 length: 14 residues. V lost 5 bases and J lost 3, with 14 bases in between. The CDR3 nucleotides read TGTGCCAGCAGCCCCCCCACTAGGCTCTACGAGCAGTACTTC. This codes for CASSPPTRLYEQYF.

The V call is TRBV9, the J call TRBJ2-7, with 7 positions matching TRBD2. The V segment lost 0 bases and the J segment 5 bases; nucleotides outside the gene matches: 11. The CDR3 totals 16 residues. Germline loops: CDR1 SGDLS, CDR2 YYNGEE. The CDR3 loop reads CASSVEVGGVKDEQYF. The CDR3 nucleotides read TGTGCCAGCAGCGTAGAGGTGGGGGGGGTTAAGGACGAGCAGTACTTC.

CDR3 DNA sequence: TGCGCCAGCAGCTTTCTTGGGGCGGCGGCAAGCACCGGGGAGCTGTTTTTT. Protein product: CASSFLGAAASTGELFF. J is TRBJ2-2 and V is TRBV5-1; TRBD1 might be the D (5 bases). Trimming shortened V by 2 bases and J by 4 bases, and 18 bases separated the two germline ends. This CDR3 has 17 residues. Germline V gene lookup returns CDR1 SGHRS and CDR2 YFSETQ. Using reference TRBV5-1 and TRBJ2-2 for the parts outside the CDR3, the full variable domain is KAGVTQTPRYLIKTRGQQVTLSCSPISGHRSVSWYQQTPGQGLQFLFEYFSETQRNKGNFPGRFSGRQFSNSRSEMNVSTLELGDSALYLCASSFLGAAASTGELFFGEGSRLTVL.

The J gene is TRBJ1-3, the V gene TRBV9; TRBD1 matches 7 bases. This CDR3 has 16 amino acids. Germline V gene sequence: CDR1 SGDLS, CDR2 YYNGEE. With 3 bases clipped from V and 4 bases from J, the junction kept 10 bases outside the gene matches. The CDR3 region has the DNA TGTGCCAGCAGCGCAGATTTACAGGGGCGAGGAAACACCATATATTTT. Translation: CASSADLQGRGNTIYF.

This chain links TRBV4-2 with TRBJ1-1; no clear D. Germline-derived CDR1 and CDR2 are LGHNA and YNFKEQ. The CDR3 covers 15 residues. V was trimmed by 4 bases and J by 6 bases, leaving 18 bases between them. CDR3 nucleotide sequence: TGTGCCAGCAGCCCAGACGGACGGGCCGGGGCTGAAGCTTTCTTT. Protein: CASSPDGRAGAEAFF.

This clone was recorded only once. The CDR3 bases are TGTGTCCTGGACAGCCGTAGCACAGATACGCAGTATTTT. It codes for CVLDSRSTDTQYF. The V call is TRBV7-9, the J call TRBJ2-3; possibly TRBD1 for D (6 bases). CDR1 is SEHNR, CDR2 FQNEAQ, per germline (reference sequence). The CDR3 is made up of 13 amino acids. Based on the CDR3 plus reference TRBV7-9 and TRBJ2-3, the full variable domain is DTGVSQNPRHKITKRGQNVTFRCDPISEHNRLYWYRQTLGQGPEFLTYFQNEAQLEKSRLLSDRFSAERPKGSFSTLEIQRTEQGDSAMYLCVLDSRSTDTQYFGPGTRLTVL.